This T cell receptor beta chain was sequenced in a study of CD8 T cells in ankylosing spondylitis. V dropped 7 bases and J dropped 5; count of bases not matched to a gene: 14. Germline V gene lookup returns CDR1 SNHLY and CDR2 FYNNEI. The CDR3 consists of 16 residues. To note about this clonotype: The antigen is not known.

For TCR beta, libraries came from quantitative 5'-RACE with molecular barcodes. One entry per CDR3 protein, called by TCRdb with MiXCR from the 5' RACE reads. The data contain roughly 440,000 distinct CDR3 sequences, about 15% of them singletons. Overall study results and limits: Characteristic, it appeared, of ankylosing spondylitis blood was a TCR beta motif of roughly 8 highly homologous variants. A CD8+ phenotype characterized the disease-linked clones, which were relatively rare in peripheral blood.

The receptor was isolated from a male donor with ankylosing spondylitis. The chain carries TRBV2 and TRBJ2-1, with 7 bases matching TRBD1. Input material: blood, either unsorted or a sorted T cell fraction (not recorded which). CDR3 DNA: TGTGCCAGCACCACACCTCCCGGGACAGCTGACAATGAGCAGTTCTTC. It yields the protein CASTTPPGTADNEQFF.